The clone carrying this T cell receptor beta chain has at least ten counts. Its target is not known. TCRdb analysed the multiplex PCR reads with MiXCR anew, one entry per CDR3 protein. The repertoire holds about 270,000 distinct CDR3 sequences, with about 30% as singletons. These data belong to a study of breast tumors, draining lymph nodes, adjacent tissues. Findings of the study overall: Luminal-like breast cancer showed significantly greater tumor-nontumor repertoire similarity than basal-like breast cancer did. Compared with lymph nodes, tumors were less diverse; compared with nontumor tissue, more. Data fit most tumor T cells coming from lymph node, expanding in tumor. Tumor T cell lymph node origin was a supported hypothesis, not proven.

Axillary draining lymph nodes of breast cancer patients supplied the node samples. CDR1 is SGHRS, CDR2 YFSETQ, per germline. After removal of 4 bases from V and 3 bases from J, the junction contained 12 bases not matched to a gene. This CDR3 region has 16 residues. Sequencing used axillary lymph node tissue. The sequence derives from a female donor with breast cancer. Some clones in this sample may be carry-over from other donors' samples. This chain uses TRBV5-1 with TRBJ2-7, with 8 bases lining up with TRBD2. The CDR3 loop is CASSPRTSGTYYEQYF. The DNA of the CDR3 is TGCGCCAGCAGCCCCCGCACTAGCGGTACCTACTACGAGCAGTACTTC.